This T cell receptor beta chain was obtained from a study of T-cell memory formation after mild COVID-19. For the study at large: Largely donor-specific TCR clusters were found. Study findings and constraints: Shrinking CD4+ clones were chiefly CM and EM; CD8+ ones were chiefly EMRA. CD4/CD8 balance held among clones contracting day 15 to 85, and later expanders leaned CD4+.

On this clonotype: No antigen is known for it.

This CDR3 has 16 amino acids. Germline assignment: CDR1 LGHNA and CDR2 YSLEER. Trimming stripped 0 bases from V and 0 bases from J, with 9 bases between. TCRalpha and TCRbeta libraries used 5'RACE with constant-segment primers and UMIs. TCRdb reanalysed the 5' RACE reads using MiXCR and keeps one entry per CDR3 protein. The sample has under 550,000 distinct CDR3 sequences, roughly 18% seen once. This chain connects TRBV4-3 to TRBJ1-5; D uncertain. The TCR was taken from a man between 18 and 29 years old who had mild COVID-19 (a few samples of this study predate the infection). Cell type and time point are not known. Specimen: PBMCs or a T cell subset sorted from them (not recorded which). The CDR3 nucleotides read TGCGCCAGCAGCCAAGATCGAACACGTAGCAATCAGCCCCAGCATTTT. Translation gives CASSQDRTRSNQPQHF.